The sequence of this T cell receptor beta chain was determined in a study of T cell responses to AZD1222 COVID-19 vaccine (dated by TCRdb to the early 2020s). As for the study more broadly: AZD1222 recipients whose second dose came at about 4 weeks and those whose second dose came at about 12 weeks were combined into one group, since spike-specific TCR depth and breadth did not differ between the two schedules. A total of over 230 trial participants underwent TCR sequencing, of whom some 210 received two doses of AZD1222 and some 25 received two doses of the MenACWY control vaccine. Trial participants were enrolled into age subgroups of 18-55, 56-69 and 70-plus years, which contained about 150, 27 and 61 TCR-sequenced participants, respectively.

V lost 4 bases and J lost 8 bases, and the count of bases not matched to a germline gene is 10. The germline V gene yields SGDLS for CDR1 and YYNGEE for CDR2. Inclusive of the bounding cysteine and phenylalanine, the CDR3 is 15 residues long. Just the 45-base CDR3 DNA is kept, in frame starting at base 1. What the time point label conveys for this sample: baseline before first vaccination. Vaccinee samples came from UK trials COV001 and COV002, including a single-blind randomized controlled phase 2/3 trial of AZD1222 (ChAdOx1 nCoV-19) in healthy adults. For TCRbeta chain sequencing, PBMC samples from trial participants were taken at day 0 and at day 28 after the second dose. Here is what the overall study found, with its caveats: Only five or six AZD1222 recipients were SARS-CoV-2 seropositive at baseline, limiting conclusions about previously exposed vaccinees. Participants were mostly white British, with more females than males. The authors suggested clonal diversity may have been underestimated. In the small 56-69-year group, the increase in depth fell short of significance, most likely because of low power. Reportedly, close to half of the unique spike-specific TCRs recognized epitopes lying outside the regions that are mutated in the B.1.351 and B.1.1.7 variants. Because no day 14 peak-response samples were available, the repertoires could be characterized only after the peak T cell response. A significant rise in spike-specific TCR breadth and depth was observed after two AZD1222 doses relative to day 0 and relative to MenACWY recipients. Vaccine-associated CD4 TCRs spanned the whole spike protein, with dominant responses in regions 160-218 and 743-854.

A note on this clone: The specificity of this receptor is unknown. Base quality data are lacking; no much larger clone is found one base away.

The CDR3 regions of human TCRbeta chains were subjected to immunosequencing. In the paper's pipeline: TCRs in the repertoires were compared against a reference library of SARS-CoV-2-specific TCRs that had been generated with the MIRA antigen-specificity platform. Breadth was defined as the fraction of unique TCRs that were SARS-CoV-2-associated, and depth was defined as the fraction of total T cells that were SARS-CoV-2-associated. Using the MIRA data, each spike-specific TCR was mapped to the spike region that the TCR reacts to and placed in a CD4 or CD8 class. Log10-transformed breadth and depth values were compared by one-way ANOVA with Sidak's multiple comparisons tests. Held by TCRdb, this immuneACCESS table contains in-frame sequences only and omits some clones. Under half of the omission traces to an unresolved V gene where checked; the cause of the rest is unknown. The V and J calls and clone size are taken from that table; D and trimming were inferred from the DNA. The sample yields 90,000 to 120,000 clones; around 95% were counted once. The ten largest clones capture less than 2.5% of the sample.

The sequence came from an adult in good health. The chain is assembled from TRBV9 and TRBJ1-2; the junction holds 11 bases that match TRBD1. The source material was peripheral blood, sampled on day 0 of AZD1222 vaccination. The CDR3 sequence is CASSPPGTGGLGYTF. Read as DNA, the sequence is TGTGCCAGCAGCCCCCCCGGGACAGGGGGTTTAGGCTACACCTTC.